Below, 7 T cell receptor beta chains from the same sample are listed, as sequenced in a study of T cells in Graves' hyperthyroidism and ophthalmopathy. What was amplified from RNA transcripts were TCR beta CDR3 regions. Primed by the HTBI set, a first-round RT-PCR was run on the TCR CDR3. MiXCR, run by TCRdb on the multiplex PCR reads, gives a single entry per CDR3 protein. The table lists about 52,000 distinct CDR3 sequences, approximately 48% of them singletons. Sequencing input: blood. The receptors stem from a woman aged 45-65 years with Graves' ophthalmopathy.

This clonotype is categorized as medium-sized. The chain links TRBV15 to TRBJ2-5; D remains unclear. This CDR3 contains 15 residues. Germline V gene data show CDR1 as LNHNV and CDR2 as YYDKDF (reference sequence). Trimming left V 0 bases short and J 4 bases short, with 12 bases between. This CDR3 is CATSRDRSSGETQYF. Written as DNA, the CDR3 is TGTGCCACCAGCAGAGACCGGAGTTCAGGAGAGACCCAGTACTTC.

The V call is TRBV7-2, the J call TRBJ1-1; D is perhaps TRBD1 (5 bases). Germline loops: CDR1 SGHTA, CDR2 FQGNSA. The V and J ends lost 1 base and 3 bases respectively, with 15 bases between them. This CDR3 is 16 amino acids long. This CDR3 reads CASSLGLGGGDTEAFF. The CDR3 DNA reads TGTGCCAGCAGCTTAGGATTAGGTGGGGGGGACACTGAAGCTTTCTTT. The whole variable domain, remainder taken from reference TRBV7-2 and TRBJ1-1, is GAGVSQSPSNKVTEKGKDVELRCDPISGHTALYWYRQSLGQGLEFLIYFQGNSAPDKSGLPSDRFSAERTGGSVSTLTIQRTQQEDSAVYLCASSLGLGGGDTEAFFGQGTRLTVV.

V usage is TRBV7-3 and J usage is TRBJ2-7; 14 nucleotides align to TRBD2. The CDR3 consists of 17 residues. Germline loops: CDR1 SGHTA, CDR2 FQGTGA. The J segment lost 4 bases and the V segment lost 3 bases, leaving 8 bases of the junction unmatched. The DNA of the CDR3 is TGTGCCAGCAGCTTCCGGACTAGCGGGAGGCATCTGTACGAGCAGTACTTC. Its protein product is CASSFRTSGRHLYEQYF.

This clonotype appeared a single time. At one boundary the junction diverges from the germline segment, which might be a read error. This chain uses TRBV5-1 with TRBJ2-7; a possible D gene is TRBD2 (6 bases). The germline V gene encodes CDR1 SGHRS and CDR2 YFSETQ. The CDR3 consists of 12 residues. DNA of the CDR3: TGTGCCAGCAGGGAGGAGAACTACGAGCAGTACTTC. It yields the protein CASREENYEQYF.

The J gene is TRBJ1-1, the V gene TRBV5-1, with 8 bases lining up with TRBD1. This CDR3 contains 14 residues. CDR1 is SGHRS, CDR2 YFSETQ, per germline. Trimming removed 1 base from V and 7 bases from J; junction bases left unmatched: 6. The CDR3 protein is CASSLTGGTNEAFF. DNA for the CDR3: TGCGCCAGCAGCTTGACAGGGGGAACTAATGAAGCTTTCTTT.

Turning to this clonotype: The germline gene is not matched at one end of the junction; a read error may be the cause. The chain combines TRBV29-1 with TRBJ2-5; TRBD1 matches at 7 bases. The CDR3 runs 9 residues. Per germline, CDR1 SQVTM and CDR2 ANQGSEA. CDR3 sequence (DNA): TGCAGCGTTTATGGGGCAGGGGGCTTC. Residues: CSVYGAGGF.

This clonotype was counted many times. This sequence joins TRBV2 and TRBJ2-5, with TRBD1 as a possible D gene (6 bases). Germline loops: CDR1 SNHLY, CDR2 FYNNEI. The CDR3 is 16 amino acids. Trimming stripped 8 bases from V and 6 bases from J, with 25 bases between. Here the CDR3 DNA reads TGTGCCAGCCTTAGACAGGCCAAAACGACCTCTAAGACCCAGTACTTC. Its protein is CASLRQAKTTSKTQYF. Together with reference TRBV2 and TRBJ2-5, the CDR3 gives the full variable domain: EPEVTQTPSHQVTQMGQEVILRCVPISNHLYFYWYRQILGQKVEFLVSFYNNEISEKSEIFDDQFSVERPDGSNFTLKIRSTKLEDSAMYFCASLRQAKTTSKTQYFGPGTRLLVL.